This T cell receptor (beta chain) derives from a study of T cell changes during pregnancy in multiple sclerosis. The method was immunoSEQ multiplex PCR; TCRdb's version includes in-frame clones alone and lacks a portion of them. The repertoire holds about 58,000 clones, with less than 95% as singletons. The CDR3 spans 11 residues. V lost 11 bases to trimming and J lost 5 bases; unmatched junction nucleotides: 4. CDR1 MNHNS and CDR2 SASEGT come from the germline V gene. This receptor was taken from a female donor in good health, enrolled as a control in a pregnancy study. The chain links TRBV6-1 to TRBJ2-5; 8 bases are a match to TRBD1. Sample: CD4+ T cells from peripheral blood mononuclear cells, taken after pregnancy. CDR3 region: CAHQGAETQYF. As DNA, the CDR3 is TGTGCCCACCAGGGGGCGGAGACCCAGTACTTC.